This record concerns one TCR beta chain sequence. No antigen is known for it. Base qualities are missing; no much larger clone stands one base away. Deletion took 0 bases off V and 0 bases off J, with a span of 9 bases between the germline ends. The CDR3 holds 15 amino acids from the cysteine to the phenylalanine. The entry retains the CDR3 DNA only, 45 bases that are in frame from base 1. The germline V gene specifies SGHRS as CDR1 and YFSETQ as CDR2. Peripheral blood CD8+ and CD4+ T cells from healthy donors, Susac syndrome patients and multiple sclerosis patients were profiled using high-throughput TCR beta sequencing. The Susac syndrome patients fulfilled recently defined diagnostic criteria for either definite or probable disease. Bulk CD8+ and CD4+ T cells were purified magnetically by negative isolation, whereas CD8+ TEMRA cells were enriched by FACS. Blood was collected in EDTA tubes and processed within 24 hours, with PBMCs isolated through density gradient centrifugation. PBMCs intended for TCR sequencing were cryopreserved in liquid nitrogen and were subsequently thawed in a 37 degrees C water bath. A purity of at least 90% was achieved for sorted or isolated CD4+, CD8+ and CD8+ TEMRA cells.

This record comes from a study of CD8 T cells in Susac syndrome (dated by TCRdb to about 2019). About the full investigation: Of the Susac syndrome patients who were sequenced, about eight were in clinical remission while roughly six had clinically active disease. Repertoire sequencing was used to test whether CD8+ T cell activation and differentiation in Susac syndrome was antigen driven. At blood withdrawal, Susac syndrome patients were either therapy-naive, taking corticosteroids (in some cases with IVIg as well), or taking IVIg alone.

RNA was extracted using the RNeasy kit, and about 0.45 to 1 ug of the RNA was reverse transcribed with random hexamers. The immunoSEQ multiplex PCR assay, which covers 54 Vbeta and 13 Jbeta segments, was used to amplify TCR beta CDR3 regions. Bias from PCR amplification was corrected by using a synthetic template baseline for primer optimization and for computational correction. The source study handled its data this way. Reads were annotated to V, D and J genes per IMGT and analyzed with immunoSEQ Analyzer, keeping only productive sequences. Clonality was computed as one minus Shannon entropy normalized by log2 of the number of productive unique sequences. For each patient and control, public and private clones were evaluated within the 100 most prevalent clones. Susac-specific clones were defined as absent from healthy and MS cohorts, around 970 published viral clones and other ImmuneACCESS disease sequences. Starting from the raw public reads, TCRdb applied fastp trimming at Q25, assembled clones with MiXCR and retained in-frame beta chains. Entries that share a CDR3 protein sequence are merged under the most common genes and DNA. The authors' filters were not applied to this entry. The table for this sample lists more than 150,000 distinct CDR3 sequences; around 95% of them were counted only once. The biggest ten clones account for around 0.096% of the sample.

Beyond this particular receptor, the publication reports: No clonal expansion was detected in the CD4+ T cell repertoire of Susac syndrome patients. The TCR sequencing and HLA analysis was acknowledged to have included a relatively small number of individuals.

The sequencing input was CD4+ T cells from PBMCs. This receptor chain uses TRBV5-1 and TRBJ1-1; matching of 5 bases hints at TRBD1 as the D gene. The sequence came from a human donor with Susac syndrome. In nucleotides, the sequence is TGCGCCAGCAGCTTGGAGGGCAGGGTGAACACTGAAGCTTTCTTT. It encodes CASSLEGRVNTEAFF.